In its sample, the clone carrying this T cell receptor beta chain was seen many times. The data belong to a study of spatial heterogeneity in lung cancer. Across the whole study: When available, follow-up PBMC samples taken a median of roughly two years after resection were sequenced. Alpha-chain sequences were detected in numbers that were consistently lower than beta-chain sequences. Unique TCR and UMI combinations averaged more than ten appearances each in raw reads.

This CDR3 is 12 amino acids long. The V gene end was trimmed by 10 bases and the J gene end by 4 bases; junction bases not matched to a gene: 2. The germline gives CDR1 LNHDA, CDR2 SQIVND (reference sequence). TCRdb processed the 5' RACE reads anew with MiXCR; each CDR3 protein has one entry. The table includes about 70,000 distinct CDR3 sequences, 8% to 10% detected once. Documented time point: blood at routine non-recurrence follow-up after resection. Researchers sequenced whole RNA taken from tumor, nontumor lung or frozen PBMC without sorting. The sequenced sample was PBMCs, obtained at follow-up. The chain carries TRBV19 and TRBJ1-5; 9 nucleotides agree with TRBD1. This clonotype was sampled from a female donor with early-stage non-small cell lung cancer. The CDR3 nucleotides read TGTGCCACGGGACAGGGAAATCAGCCCCAGCATTTT. It translates to CATGQGNQPQHF.